The subject of this entry is one TCR beta chain. What it binds is unknown. Just one base apart from a much larger clone, this may be a read error. This entry comes from a study of glioma-infiltrating T cells. Overall study findings and caveats: Very few CDR3 sequences were shared between tissue and blood. Tissue-blood divergence was below expectation in non-neoplastic patients, above in gliomas.

The CDR3 is 14 residues long. Germline CDR1 is SEHNR and CDR2 is FQNEAQ (reference sequence). V was clipped by 2 bases and J by 5 bases, with 13 bases between them. The iRepertoire nested amplicon-rescue multiplex PCR amplified TCR alpha and beta CDR3s from RNA. For one-step reverse transcription and amplification, roughly 85-450 ng of tissue mRNA or PBMC total RNA was used. TCRdb reprocessed the multiplex PCR reads via MiXCR and lists one record per CDR3 protein. The table includes about 180,000 distinct CDR3 sequences, around 40% detected once. Sequenced material: glioma tissue, nonneoplastic brain tissue, or PBMCs (not recorded which). V usage is TRBV7-9 and J usage is TRBJ2-7, with a weak D call TRBD2 (5 bases). The sequence derives from a human donor with low-grade glioma or glioblastoma, undergoing nonglioma brain surgery, or in good health (not recorded which). CDR3 loop: CASSLSGSRNEQYF. The CDR3 DNA is TGTGCCAGCAGCTTATCGGGATCTAGGAACGAGCAGTACTTC.